The sequence of this T cell receptor beta chain was determined in a study of CD8 T cells in ankylosing spondylitis. The CDR3 totals 13 residues. Germline loops: CDR1 ENHRY, CDR2 SYGVKD. Making use of molecular barcodes, quantitative 5'-RACE generated TCR beta libraries. TCRdb fed the 5' RACE reads into MiXCR, producing one record per CDR3 protein. The table lists 200,000 or so distinct CDR3 sequences, approximately 13% of them singletons, with roughly 11% in the top ten. As to this clonotype: No antigen is known for it. A much more abundant neighbour one base away suggests this may be a read error.

Study conclusions and caveats: Blood from ankylosing spondylitis patients appeared to carry a characteristic roughly 8-variant TCR beta motif.

The source of this sequence is a female donor with ankylosing spondylitis or in good health (not recorded which). The rearrangement links TRBV10-3 to TRBJ2-3; TRBD2 agrees at 11 bases. The source material was blood, either unsorted or a sorted T cell fraction (not recorded which). The DNA of the CDR3 is TGTGCCATAGGACTAGCGGGCACAGATGCGCAGTATTTT. Its protein product is CAIGLAGTDAQYF.